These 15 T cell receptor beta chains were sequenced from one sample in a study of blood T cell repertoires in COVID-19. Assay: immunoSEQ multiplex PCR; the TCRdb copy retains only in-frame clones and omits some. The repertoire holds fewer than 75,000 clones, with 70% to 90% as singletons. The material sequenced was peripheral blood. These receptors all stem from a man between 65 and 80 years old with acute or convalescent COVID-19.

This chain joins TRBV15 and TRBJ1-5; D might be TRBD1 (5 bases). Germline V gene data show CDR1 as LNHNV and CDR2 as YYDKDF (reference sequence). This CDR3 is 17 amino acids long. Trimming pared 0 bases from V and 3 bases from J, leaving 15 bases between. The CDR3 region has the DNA TGTGCCACCAGCAGAGAAACCGCTACAGGAAACAATCAGCCCCAGCATTTT. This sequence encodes CATSRETATGNNQPQHF. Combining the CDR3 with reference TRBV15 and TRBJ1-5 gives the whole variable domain DAMVIQNPRYQVTQFGKPVTLSCSQTLNHNVMYWYQQKSSQAPKLLFHYYDKDFNNEADTPDNFQSRRPNTSFCFLDIRSPGLGDTAMYLCATSRETATGNNQPQHFGDGTRLSIL.

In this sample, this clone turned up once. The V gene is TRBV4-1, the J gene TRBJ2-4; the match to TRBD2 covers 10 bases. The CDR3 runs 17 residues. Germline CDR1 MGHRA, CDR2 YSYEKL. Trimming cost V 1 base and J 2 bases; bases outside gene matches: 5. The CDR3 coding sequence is TGCGCCAGCAGCCAAGGGGCAGCGGGGGGGCCCAAAAACATTCAGTACTTC. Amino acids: CASSQGAAGGPKNIQYF.

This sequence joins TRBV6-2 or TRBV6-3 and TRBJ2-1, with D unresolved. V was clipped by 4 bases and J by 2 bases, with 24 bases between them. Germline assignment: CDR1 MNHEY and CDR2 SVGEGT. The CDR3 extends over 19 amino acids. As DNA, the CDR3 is TGTGCCAGCAGTTTCATGAGACAATCACTTTTTGATACCTACAATGAGCAGTTCTTC. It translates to CASSFMRQSLFDTYNEQFF.

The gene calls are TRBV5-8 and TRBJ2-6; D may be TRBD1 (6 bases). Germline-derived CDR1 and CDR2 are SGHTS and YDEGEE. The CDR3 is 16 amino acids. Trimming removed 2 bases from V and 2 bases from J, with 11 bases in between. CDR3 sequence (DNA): TGTGCCAGCAGCTTTGGACAGCCTGCTGGGGCCAACGTCCTGACTTTC. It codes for CASSFGQPAGANVLTF.

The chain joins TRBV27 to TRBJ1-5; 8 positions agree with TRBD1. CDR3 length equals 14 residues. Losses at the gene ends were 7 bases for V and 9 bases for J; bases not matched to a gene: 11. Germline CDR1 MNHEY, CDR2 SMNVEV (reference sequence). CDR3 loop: CASKRNRGGGPQHF. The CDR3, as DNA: TGTGCCAGCAAGAGGAACAGGGGGGGAGGGCCCCAGCATTTT.

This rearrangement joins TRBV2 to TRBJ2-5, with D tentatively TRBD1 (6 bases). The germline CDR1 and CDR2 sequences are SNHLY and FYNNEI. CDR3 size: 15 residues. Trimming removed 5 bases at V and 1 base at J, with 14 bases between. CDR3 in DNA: TGTGCCAGCAGTACCCCGGGACAAATCCAAGAGACCCAGTACTTC. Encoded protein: CASSTPGQIQETQYF.

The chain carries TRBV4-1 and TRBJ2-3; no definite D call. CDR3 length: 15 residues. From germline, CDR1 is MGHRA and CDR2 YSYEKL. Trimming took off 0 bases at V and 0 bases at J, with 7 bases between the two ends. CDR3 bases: TGCGCCAGCAGCCAAGACCCGACTAGCACAGATACGCAGTATTTT. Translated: CASSQDPTSTDTQYF.

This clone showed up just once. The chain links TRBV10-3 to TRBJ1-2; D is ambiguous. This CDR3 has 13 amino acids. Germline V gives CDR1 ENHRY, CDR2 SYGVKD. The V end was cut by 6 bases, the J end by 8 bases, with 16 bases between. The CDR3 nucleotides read TGTGCCATCAGCGAGGCGGAAGCAAGCGGCTACACCTTC. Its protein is CAISEAEASGYTF.

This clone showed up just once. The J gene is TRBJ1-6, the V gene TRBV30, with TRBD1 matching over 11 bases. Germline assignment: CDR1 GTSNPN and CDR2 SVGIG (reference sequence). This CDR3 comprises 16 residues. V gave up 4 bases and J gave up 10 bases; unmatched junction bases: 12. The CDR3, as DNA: TGTGCCTGGAACCGGGACAGGGGGGGATACCAATCACCCCTCCACTTT. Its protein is CAWNRDRGGYQSPLHF.

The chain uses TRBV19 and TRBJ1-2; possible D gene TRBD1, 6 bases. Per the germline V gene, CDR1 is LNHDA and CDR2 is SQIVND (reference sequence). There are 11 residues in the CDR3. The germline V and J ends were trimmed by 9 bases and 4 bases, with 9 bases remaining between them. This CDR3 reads CASQGFYGYTF. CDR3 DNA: TGTGCCAGCCAGGGGTTCTATGGCTACACCTTC.

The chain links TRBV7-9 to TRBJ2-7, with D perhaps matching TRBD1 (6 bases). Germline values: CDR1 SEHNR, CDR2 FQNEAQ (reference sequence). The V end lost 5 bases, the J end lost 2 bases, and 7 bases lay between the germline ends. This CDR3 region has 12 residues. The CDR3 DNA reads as TGTGCCAGCAGCGACAGGACCTACGAGCAGTACTTC. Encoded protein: CASSDRTYEQYF.

The CDR3: CASSQLGQETNEKLFF. In nucleotides, the CDR3 is TGTGCCAGCAGCCAACTTGGACAGGAAACTAATGAAAAACTGTTTTTT. The V call is TRBV4-2, the J call TRBJ1-4; TRBD1 matches 7 bases. Germline CDR1 reads LGHNA; CDR2 reads YNFKEQ. J was trimmed by 1 base and V by 2 bases; bases with no gene match: 4. The CDR3 extends over 16 amino acids.

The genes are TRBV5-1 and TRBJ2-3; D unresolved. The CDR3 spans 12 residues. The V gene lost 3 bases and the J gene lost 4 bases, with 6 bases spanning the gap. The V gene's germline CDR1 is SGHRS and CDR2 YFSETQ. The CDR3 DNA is TGCGCCAGCAGCTCGACTGCAGATACGCAGTATTTT. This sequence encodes CASSSTADTQYF.

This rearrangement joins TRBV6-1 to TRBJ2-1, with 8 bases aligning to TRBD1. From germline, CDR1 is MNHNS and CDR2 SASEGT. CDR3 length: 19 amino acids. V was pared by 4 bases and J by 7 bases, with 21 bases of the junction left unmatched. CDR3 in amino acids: CASSVKVGKGQGAGNEQFF. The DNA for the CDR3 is TGTGCCAGCAGTGTTAAGGTGGGAAAGGGCCAGGGGGCTGGAAATGAGCAGTTCTTC.

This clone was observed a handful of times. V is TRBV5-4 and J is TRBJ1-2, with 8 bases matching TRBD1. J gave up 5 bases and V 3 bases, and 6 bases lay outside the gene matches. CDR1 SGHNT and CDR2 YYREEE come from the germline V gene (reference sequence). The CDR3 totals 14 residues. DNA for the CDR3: TGTGCCAGCAGCTCGAGGGACAGGACTTATGGCTACACCTTC. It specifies CASSSRDRTYGYTF.